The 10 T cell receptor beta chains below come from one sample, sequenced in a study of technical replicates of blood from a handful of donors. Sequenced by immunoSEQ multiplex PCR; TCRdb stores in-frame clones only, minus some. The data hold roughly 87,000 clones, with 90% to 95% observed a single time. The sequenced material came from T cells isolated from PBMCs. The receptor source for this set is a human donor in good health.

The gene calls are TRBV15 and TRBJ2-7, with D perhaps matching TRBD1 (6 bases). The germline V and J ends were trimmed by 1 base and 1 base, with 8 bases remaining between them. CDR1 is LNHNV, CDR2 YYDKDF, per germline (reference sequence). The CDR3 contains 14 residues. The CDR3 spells CATSRAGASYEQYF. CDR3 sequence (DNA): TGTGCCACCAGCAGAGCAGGGGCTTCCTACGAGCAGTACTTC.

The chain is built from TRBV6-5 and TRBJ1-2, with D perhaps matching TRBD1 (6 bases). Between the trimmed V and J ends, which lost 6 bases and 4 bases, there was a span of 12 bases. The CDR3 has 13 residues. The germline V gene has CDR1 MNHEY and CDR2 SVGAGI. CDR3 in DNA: TGTGCCAGCAGCGAGGGACAAATCTATGGCTACACCTTC. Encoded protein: CASSEGQIYGYTF.

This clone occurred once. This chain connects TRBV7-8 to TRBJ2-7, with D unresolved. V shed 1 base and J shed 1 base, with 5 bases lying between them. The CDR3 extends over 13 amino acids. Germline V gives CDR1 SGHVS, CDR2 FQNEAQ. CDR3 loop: CASSLGASYEQYF. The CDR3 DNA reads TGTGCCAGCAGCTTAGGGGCTTCCTACGAGCAGTACTTC.

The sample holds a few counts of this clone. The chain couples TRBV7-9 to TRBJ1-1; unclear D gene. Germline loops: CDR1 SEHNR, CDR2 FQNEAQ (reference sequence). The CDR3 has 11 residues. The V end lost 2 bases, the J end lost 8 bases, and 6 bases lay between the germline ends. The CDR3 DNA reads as TGTGCCAGCAGCTTATCAGCGGAAGCTTTCTTT. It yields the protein CASSLSAEAFF.

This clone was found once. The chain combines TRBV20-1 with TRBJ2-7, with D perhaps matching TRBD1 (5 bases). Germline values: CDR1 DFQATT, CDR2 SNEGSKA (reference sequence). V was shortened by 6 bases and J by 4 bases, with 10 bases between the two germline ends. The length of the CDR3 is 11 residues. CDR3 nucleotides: TGCAGTGCCCTGGACATTTACGAGCAGTACTTC. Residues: CSALDIYEQYF.

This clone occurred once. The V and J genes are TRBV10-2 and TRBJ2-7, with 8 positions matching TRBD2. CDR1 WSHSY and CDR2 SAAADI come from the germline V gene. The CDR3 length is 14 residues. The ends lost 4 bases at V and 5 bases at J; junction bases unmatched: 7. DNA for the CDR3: TGCGCCAGCAGTGGTCTAGCGGGTTTTGACGAGCAGTACTTC. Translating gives CASSGLAGFDEQYF.

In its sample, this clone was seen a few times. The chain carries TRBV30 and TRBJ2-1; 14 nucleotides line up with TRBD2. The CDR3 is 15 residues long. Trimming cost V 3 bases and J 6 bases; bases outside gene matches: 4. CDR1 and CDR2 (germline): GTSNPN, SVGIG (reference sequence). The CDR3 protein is CAWSLGLAGANEQFF. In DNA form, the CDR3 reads TGTGCCTGGAGCCTGGGACTAGCGGGAGCCAATGAGCAGTTCTTC.

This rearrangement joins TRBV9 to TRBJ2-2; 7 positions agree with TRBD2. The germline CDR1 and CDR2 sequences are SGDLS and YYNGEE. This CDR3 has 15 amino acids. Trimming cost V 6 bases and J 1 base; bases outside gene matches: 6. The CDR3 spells CASTASGLNTGELFF. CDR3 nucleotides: TGTGCCAGCACTGCTAGCGGATTGAACACCGGGGAGCTGTTTTTT.

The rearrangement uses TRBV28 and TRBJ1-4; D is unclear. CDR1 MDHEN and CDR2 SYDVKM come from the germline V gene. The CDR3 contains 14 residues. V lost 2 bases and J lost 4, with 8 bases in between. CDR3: CASSLVTLNEKLFF. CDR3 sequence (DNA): TGTGCCAGCAGTTTAGTGACACTTAATGAAAAACTGTTTTTT.

DNA for the CDR3: TGTGCCAGCAGCGACGGACAGCTGAACACTGAAGCTTTCTTT. It translates to CASSDGQLNTEAFF. V usage is TRBV9 and J usage is TRBJ1-1, with TRBD1 as a possible D gene (6 bases). The CDR3 covers 14 residues. Trimming stripped 3 bases from V and 0 bases from J, with 9 bases between. CDR1 is SGDLS, CDR2 YYNGEE, per germline.